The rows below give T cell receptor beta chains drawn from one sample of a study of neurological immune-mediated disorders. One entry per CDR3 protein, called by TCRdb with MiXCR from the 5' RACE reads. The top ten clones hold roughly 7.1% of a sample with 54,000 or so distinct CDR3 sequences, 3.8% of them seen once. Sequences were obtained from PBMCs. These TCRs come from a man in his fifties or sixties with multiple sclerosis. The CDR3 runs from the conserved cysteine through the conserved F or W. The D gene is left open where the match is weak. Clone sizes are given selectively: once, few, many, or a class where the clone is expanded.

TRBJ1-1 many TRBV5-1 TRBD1 CASSLRTGGANTEAFF TGCGCCAGCAGCTTGAGGACAGGGGGCGCGAACACTGAAGCTTTCTTT
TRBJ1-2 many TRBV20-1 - CSAGGPNSRGYTF TGCAGTGCAGGGGGGCCCAACAGCCGAGGCTACACCTTC
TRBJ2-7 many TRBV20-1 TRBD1 CSAGGGTGVNEQYF TGCAGTGCTGGGGGCGGGACAGGGGTCAACGAGCAGTACTTC
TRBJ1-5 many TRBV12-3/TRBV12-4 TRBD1 CASSPQGDSNQPQHF TGTGCCAGCAGTCCCCAGGGGGATAGCAATCAGCCCCAGCATTTT
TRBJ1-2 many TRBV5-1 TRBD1 CASSPGQTNYGYTF TGCGCCAGCAGCCCGGGACAGACAAACTATGGCTACACCTTC
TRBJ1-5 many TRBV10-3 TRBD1 CAISHGQGDQPQHF TGTGCCATCAGCCACGGACAGGGGGATCAGCCCCAGCATTTT
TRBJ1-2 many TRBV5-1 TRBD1 CASSSLRQGGLSFSGYTF TGCGCCAGCAGCTCGTTACGACAGGGTGGATTGTCTTTTAGTGGCTACACCTTC
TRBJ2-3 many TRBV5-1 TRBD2 CASSFRTSGGFRTDTQYF TGCGCCAGCAGCTTTCGGACTAGCGGGGGATTTCGCACAGATACGCAGTATTTT
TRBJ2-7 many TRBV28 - CASTSGIRFHEQYF TGTGCCAGCACCTCCGGGATAAGGTTCCACGAGCAGTACTTC
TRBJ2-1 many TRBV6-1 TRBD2 CASSALAENDEQFF TGTGCCAGCAGTGCTCTAGCGGAGAACGATGAGCAGTTCTTC
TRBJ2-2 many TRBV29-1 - CSGLGTSSGELFF TGCAGCGGGCTAGGGACCTCGTCCGGGGAGCTGTTTTTT
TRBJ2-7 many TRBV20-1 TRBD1 CSATDRGYEQYF TGCAGTGCAACGGACAGGGGCTACGAGCAGTACTTC
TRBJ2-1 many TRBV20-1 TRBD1 CSATKSTGQFNEQFF TGCAGTGCTACTAAATCGACAGGGCAGTTCAATGAGCAGTTCTTC
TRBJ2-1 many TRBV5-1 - CASSFFRFNNEQFF TGCGCCAGCAGCTTTTTCAGATTTAACAATGAGCAGTTCTTC
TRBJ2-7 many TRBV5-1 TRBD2 CASSLMTEAGEQYF TGCGCCAGCAGCTTGATGACAGAAGCGGGGGAGCAGTACTTC
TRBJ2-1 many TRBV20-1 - CSALDLGGRYNEQFF TGCAGTGCTTTGGACCTAGGGGGACGGTACAATGAGCAGTTCTTC
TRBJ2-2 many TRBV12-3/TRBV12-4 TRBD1 CASSARQGAYTGELFF TGTGCCAGCAGTGCAAGACAGGGGGCGTACACCGGGGAGCTGTTTTTT
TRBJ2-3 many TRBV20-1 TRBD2 CSARPELAGATDTQYF TGCAGTGCTAGACCCGAACTAGCGGGGGCGACAGATACGCAGTATTTT
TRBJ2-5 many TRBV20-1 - CSARVFRDAETQYF TGCAGTGCTAGGGTTTTCCGGGACGCGGAGACCCAGTACTTC
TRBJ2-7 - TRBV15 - CATSRGSGGGSYEQYF TGTGCCACCAGCAGAGGCTCAGGGGGGGGCAGCTACGAGCAGTACTTC
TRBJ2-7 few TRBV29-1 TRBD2 CSVGTSGALYEQYF TGCAGCGTTGGGACTAGCGGGGCCCTCTACGAGCAGTACTTC
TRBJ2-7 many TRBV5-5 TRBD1 CASSLGPQGAYYEQYF TGTGCCAGCAGCTTGGGGCCACAGGGGGCGTATTACGAGCAGTACTTC
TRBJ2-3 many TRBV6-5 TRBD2 CASTGGWWTDTQYF TGTGCCAGCACCGGGGGGTGGTGGACAGATACGCAGTATTTT
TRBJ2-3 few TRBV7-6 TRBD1 CASSPRQGARTDTQYF TGTGCCAGCAGCCCTAGACAGGGGGCGCGCACAGATACGCAGTATTTT
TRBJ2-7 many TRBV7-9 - CASSSAFGEQYF TGTGCCAGCAGCTCGGCGTTCGGGGAGCAGTACTTC
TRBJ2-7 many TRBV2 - CASSDVVRAYEQYF TGTGCCAGCAGTGATGTTGTTCGCGCCTACGAGCAGTACTTC
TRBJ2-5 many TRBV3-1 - CASSQVAGGGQETQYF TGTGCCAGCAGCCAAGTTGCAGGGGGGGGGCAAGAGACCCAGTACTTC
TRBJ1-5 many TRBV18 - CASSPTHWGQDQPQHF TGTGCCAGCTCACCTACCCACTGGGGGCAGGATCAGCCCCAGCATTTT
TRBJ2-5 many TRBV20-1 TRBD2 CSALPTSASQETQYF TGCAGTGCCCTCCCGACTAGCGCATCCCAAGAGACCCAGTACTTC
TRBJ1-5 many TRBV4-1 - CASSMDGQGDQPQHF TGCGCCAGCTCTATGGACGGGCAGGGCGATCAGCCCCAGCATTTT
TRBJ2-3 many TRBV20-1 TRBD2 CSAPGRGDTQYF TGCAGTGCCCCCGGGCGGGGGGATACGCAGTATTTT
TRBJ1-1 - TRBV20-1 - CSAQWTEAFF TGCAGTGCCCAGTGGACTGAAGCTTTCTTT
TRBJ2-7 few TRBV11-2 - CASSLLPDRSYEQYF TGTGCCAGCAGCCTTCTACCTGACAGGTCCTACGAGCAGTACTTC
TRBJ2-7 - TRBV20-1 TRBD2 CRASSGGSSYEQYF TGCAGGGCAAGTAGCGGGGGGAGCTCCTACGAGCAGTACTTC
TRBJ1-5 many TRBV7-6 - CASSFNGDSNQPQHF TGTGCCAGCAGCTTTAACGGGGATAGCAATCAGCCCCAGCATTTT
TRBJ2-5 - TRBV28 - CASSSALGAETQYF TGTGCCAGCAGTTCAGCGCTCGGGGCAGAGACCCAGTACTTC
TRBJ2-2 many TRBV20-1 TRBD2 CSARDPLTSGRTGGELFF TGCAGTGCTAGAGATCCCCTGACTAGCGGGAGAACGGGCGGGGAGCTGTTTTTT
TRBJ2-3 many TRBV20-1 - CSARSPGLRGPDTQYF TGCAGTGCAAGATCCCCGGGACTTCGAGGGCCAGATACGCAGTATTTT
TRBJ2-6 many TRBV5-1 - CASSRTAFSGANVLTF TGCGCCAGCAGCAGGACAGCCTTTTCTGGGGCCAACGTCCTGACTTTC
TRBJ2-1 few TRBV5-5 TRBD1 CASSRTGSDAPYNEQFF TGTGCCAGCAGCCGGACAGGGTCAGACGCCCCCTACAATGAGCAGTTCTTC